This TCR beta chain was captured in a study of shared clonotypes between healthy human individuals. Study-wide background: A donor's plate count was three for CD4 naive and three for CD4 memory; CD8 naive had two and CD8 memory one.

Terminally differentiated effector memory CD45RA+ cells were excluded by CCR7 positive selection of CD45RO-negative cells. None of the donors, who were healthy HIV-negative adults, had recently had acute infections or vaccinations. Between the trimmed V and J ends, which lost 2 bases and 0 bases, there was a span of 13 bases. Per germline, CDR1 MGHRA and CDR2 YSYEKL. The CDR3 length is 16 residues. Whole-study results and caveats: Compared with clonotypes that all four donors shared, non-shared clonotypes had lower generation probabilities.

On sorted subsets, replicate PCRs used 200 to 250 ng DNA, or tens of thousands of T cell genomes. The assay was immunoSEQ multiplex PCR, and TCRdb's table has in-frame clones only and misses some. The sample contains roughly 2.1 million clones, just over 90% of which appear only once. To note about this clone: What it binds is not known.

The chain combines TRBV4-1 with TRBJ1-2; D gene ambiguous. The sample was naive CD8+ T cells from PBMCs. This sequence originates from a man aged 18 to 35 in good health. Some clones in this sample may be carry-over from other donors' samples. The CDR3 sequence: CASSQQAGGANYGYTF. CDR3 bases: TGCGCCAGCAGCCAACAGGCCGGCGGGGCTAACTATGGCTACACCTTC.